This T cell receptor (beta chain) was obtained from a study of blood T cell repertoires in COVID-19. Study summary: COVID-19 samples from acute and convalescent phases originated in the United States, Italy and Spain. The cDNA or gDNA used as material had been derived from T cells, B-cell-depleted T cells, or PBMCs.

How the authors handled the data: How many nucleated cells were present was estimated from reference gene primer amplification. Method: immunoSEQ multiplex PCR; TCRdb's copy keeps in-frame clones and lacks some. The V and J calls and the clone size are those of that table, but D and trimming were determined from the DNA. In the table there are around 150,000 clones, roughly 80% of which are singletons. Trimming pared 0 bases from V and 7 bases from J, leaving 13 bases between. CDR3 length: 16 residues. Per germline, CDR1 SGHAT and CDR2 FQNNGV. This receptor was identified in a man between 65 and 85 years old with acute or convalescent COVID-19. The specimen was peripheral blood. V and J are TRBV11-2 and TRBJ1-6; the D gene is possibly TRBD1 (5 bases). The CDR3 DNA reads TGTGCCAGCAGCTTAGAGGGGGGAGTGGGCAATTCACCCCTCCACTTT. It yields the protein CASSLEGGVGNSPLHF.